This T cell receptor (beta chain) was captured by sequencing in a study of T-cell reconstitution after alpha-beta-depleted transplantation in children. There are 14 residues in the CDR3. The germline V and J ends were trimmed by 0 bases and 10 bases, with 14 bases remaining between them. The germline gives CDR1 SGHDT, CDR2 YYEEEE. Overall study findings and caveats: It was surviving recipient T cells and thymic progenitors that gave some patients high TCRbeta diversity at day 60.

It was with unique molecular identifiers that the TCRbeta library was prepared. TCRdb recomputed calls from the PCR reads with MiXCR, one row per CDR3 protein. This table holds around 420,000 distinct CDR3 sequences, under 20% found once. A word on this clonotype: Its antigen remains unidentified.

The J gene is TRBJ2-1, the V gene TRBV5-6, with D perhaps matching TRBD1 (6 bases). This specimen was PBMCs, mostly from graft donor cells, taken 360 days after TCRalphabeta/CD19-depleted stem cell transplant. This clonotype was sampled from a boy under three years old who had a stem cell transplant for Wiskott-Aldrich syndrome, so the T cells may come from the graft donor. The CDR3 DNA is TGTGCCAGCAGCTTGGGTTGGGGGCCACAAGAGCAGTTCTTC. Protein product: CASSLGWGPQEQFF.